This TCR beta chain was recorded in a study of blood T cell repertoires in COVID-19. Background on the study: Sites across the United States, Italy and Spain contributed samples from acute and convalescent COVID-19.

Original data processing: From reference gene primer amplification, estimates of nucleated cell counts were derived. Generated by immunoSEQ multiplex PCR, the TCRdb table keeps only in-frame clones and is missing some. V and J calls and clone size are as listed in that table; D and trimming were resolved from the DNA. There are 80,000 or so clones in the sample; about four fifths occur only once, and approximately 7.3% lies in the top ten. Germline V gene sequence: CDR1 SGHNT, CDR2 YYREEE (reference sequence). This CDR3 contains 16 residues. J gave up 7 bases and V 4 bases, and 15 bases lay outside the gene matches.

Specimen: peripheral blood. The receptor was derived from a human donor in a cohort sampled during active COVID-19. The chain recombines TRBV5-4 with TRBJ2-7; the match to TRBD1 covers 9 bases. CDR3 sequence reads: CASSPSSGTGNFEQYF. DNA of the CDR3: TGTGCCAGCAGCCCCTCCTCCGGGACAGGGAACTTTGAGCAGTACTTC.